This TCR beta chain was retrieved from a study of T cells after yellow fever vaccination. 5'RACE template switching added a universal primer site and UMIs to TCR cDNA. One entry per CDR3 protein, called by TCRdb with MiXCR from the 5' RACE reads. The table includes some 500,000 distinct CDR3 sequences, less than 15% detected once. The length of the CDR3 is 18 residues. The germline V gene has CDR1 SGHAT and CDR2 FQNNGV. Trimming removed 5 bases from V and 8 bases from J, with 25 bases in between. The sample consisted of PBMCs, taken on the day of the yellow fever booster vaccination. This sequence was found in a man aged 25-45 years who received the YFV17D yellow fever vaccine. This chain links TRBV11-2 with TRBJ1-6, with a weak D call TRBD1 (5 bases). The CDR3 nucleotides are TGTGCCAGCAGCAGCCCCCCGTCCCTGGAGGGACGATATTCACCCCTCCACTTT. Protein sequence: CASSSPPSLEGRYSPLHF.